This TCR beta chain stems from a study of T cells after yellow fever vaccination. This clonotype was counted many times. The antigen is not known. With 3 bases clipped from V and 3 bases from J, the junction kept 7 bases outside the gene matches. This CDR3 spans 15 amino acids. Germline assignment: CDR1 KGHSH and CDR2 LQKENI. Study results and limitations: Subsequent to the booster, the majority of primary-vaccination clones reappeared (96% CD4, 85% to 90% CD8). Abundant bulk-population clonotypes could contaminate the FACS-sorted repertoires.

TCRdb re-derived calls from the 5' RACE reads in MiXCR, one entry per CDR3 protein. The sample contains about 210,000 distinct CDR3 sequences, around 6.7% of which appear only once. The V call is TRBV18, the J call TRBJ2-7, with 8 bases aligning to TRBD2. This TCR derives from a man aged 30 to 39 who received the YFV17D yellow fever vaccine. The sequences come from CD4+ T cells sorted from PBMCs, collected on the day of the yellow fever booster vaccination. The CDR3 DNA reads TGTGCCAGCTCACCGCTAGCGGGTTCAATCTACGAGCAGTACTTC. This gives the protein CASSPLAGSIYEQYF.